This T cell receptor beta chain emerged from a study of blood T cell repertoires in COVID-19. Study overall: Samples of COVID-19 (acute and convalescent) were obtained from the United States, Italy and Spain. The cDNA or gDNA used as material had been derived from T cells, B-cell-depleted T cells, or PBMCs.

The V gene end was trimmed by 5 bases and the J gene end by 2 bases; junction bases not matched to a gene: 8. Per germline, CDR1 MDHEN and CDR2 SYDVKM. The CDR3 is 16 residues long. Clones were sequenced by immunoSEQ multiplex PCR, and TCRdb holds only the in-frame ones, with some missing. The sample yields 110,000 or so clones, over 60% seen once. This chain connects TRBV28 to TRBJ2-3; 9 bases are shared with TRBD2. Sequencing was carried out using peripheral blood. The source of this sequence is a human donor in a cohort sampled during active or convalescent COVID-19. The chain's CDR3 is CASSPAGGGATDTQYF. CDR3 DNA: TGTGCCAGCAGTCCAGCCGGCGGGGGGGCCACAGATACGCAGTATTTT.